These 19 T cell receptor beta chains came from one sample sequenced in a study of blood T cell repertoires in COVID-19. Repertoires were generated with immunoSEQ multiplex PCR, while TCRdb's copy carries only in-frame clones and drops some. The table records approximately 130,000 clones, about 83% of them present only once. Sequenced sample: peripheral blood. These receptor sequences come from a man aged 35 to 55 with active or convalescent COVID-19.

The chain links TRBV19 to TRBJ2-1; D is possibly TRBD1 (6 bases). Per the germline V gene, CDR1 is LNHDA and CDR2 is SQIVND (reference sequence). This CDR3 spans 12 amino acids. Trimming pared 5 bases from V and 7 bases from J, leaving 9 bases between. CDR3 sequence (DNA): TGTGCCAGTAGTGTAACAGGGAATGAGCAGTTCTTC. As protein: CASSVTGNEQFF.

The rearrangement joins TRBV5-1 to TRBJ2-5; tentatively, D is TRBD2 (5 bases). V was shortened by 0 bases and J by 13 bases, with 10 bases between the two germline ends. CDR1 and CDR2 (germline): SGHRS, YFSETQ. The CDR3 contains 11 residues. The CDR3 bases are TGCGCCAGCAGCTTGGAACAGCGGCGGTACTTC. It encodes CASSLEQRRYF.

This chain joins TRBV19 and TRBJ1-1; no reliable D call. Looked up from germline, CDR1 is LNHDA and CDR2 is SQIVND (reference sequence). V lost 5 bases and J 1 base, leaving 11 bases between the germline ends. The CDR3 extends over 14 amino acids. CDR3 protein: CASSVSNKNTEAFF. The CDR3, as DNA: TGTGCCAGTAGTGTGTCAAACAAGAACACTGAAGCTTTCTTT.

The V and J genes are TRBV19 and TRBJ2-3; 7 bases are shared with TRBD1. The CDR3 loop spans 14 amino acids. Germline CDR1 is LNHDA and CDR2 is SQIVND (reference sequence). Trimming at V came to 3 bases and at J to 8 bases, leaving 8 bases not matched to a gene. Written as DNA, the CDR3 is TGTGCCAGTAGTATGGCCGGCTCAGGGGGTACGCAGTATTTT. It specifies CASSMAGSGGTQYF.

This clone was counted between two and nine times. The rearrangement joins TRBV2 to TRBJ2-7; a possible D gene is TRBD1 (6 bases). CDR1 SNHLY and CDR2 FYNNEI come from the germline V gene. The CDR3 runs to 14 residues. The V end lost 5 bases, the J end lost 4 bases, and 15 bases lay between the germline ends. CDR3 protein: CASSRTVTGYEQYF. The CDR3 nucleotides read TGTGCCAGCAGTAGGACAGTAACTGGATACGAGCAGTACTTC.

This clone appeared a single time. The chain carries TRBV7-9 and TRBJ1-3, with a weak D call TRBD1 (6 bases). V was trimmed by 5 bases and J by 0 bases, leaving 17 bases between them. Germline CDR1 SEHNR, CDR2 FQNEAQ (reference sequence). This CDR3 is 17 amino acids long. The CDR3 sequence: CASSNWDIWSSGNTIYF. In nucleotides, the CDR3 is TGTGCCAGCAGCAACTGGGACATTTGGAGCTCTGGAAACACCATATATTTT.

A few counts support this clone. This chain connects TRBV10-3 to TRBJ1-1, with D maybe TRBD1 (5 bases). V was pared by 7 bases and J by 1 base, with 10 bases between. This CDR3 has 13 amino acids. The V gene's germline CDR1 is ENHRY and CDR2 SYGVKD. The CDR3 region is CAITDMENTEAFF. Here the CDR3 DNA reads TGTGCCATCACGGACATGGAGAACACTGAAGCTTTCTTT.

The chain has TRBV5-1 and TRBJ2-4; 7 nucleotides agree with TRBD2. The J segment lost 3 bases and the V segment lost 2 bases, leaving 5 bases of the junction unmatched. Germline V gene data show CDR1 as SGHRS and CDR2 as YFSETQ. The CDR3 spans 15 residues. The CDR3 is CASSFGREGKNIQYF. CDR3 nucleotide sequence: TGCGCCAGCAGCTTTGGTAGGGAGGGCAAAAACATTCAGTACTTC.

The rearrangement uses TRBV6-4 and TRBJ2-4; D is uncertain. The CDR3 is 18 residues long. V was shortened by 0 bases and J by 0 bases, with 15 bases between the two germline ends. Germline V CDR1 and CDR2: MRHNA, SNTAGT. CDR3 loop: CASSDSRPVFLAKNIQYF. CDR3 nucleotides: TGTGCCAGCAGTGACTCGAGGCCGGTTTTCCTAGCCAAAAACATTCAGTACTTC.

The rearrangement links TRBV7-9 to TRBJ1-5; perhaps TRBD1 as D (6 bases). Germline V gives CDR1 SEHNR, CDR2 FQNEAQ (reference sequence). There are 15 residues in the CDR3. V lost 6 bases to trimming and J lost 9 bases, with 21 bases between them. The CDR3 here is CASRRGHHPWRPQHF. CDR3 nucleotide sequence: TGTGCCAGCAGACGGGGACACCATCCTTGGAGGCCCCAGCATTTT.

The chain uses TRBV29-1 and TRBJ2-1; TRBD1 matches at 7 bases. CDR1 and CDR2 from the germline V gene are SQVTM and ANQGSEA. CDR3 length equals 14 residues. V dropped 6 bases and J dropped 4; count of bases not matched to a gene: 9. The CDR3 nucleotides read TGCAGCGTGGAGACATCGGGACAGTACAATGAGCAGTTCTTC. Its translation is CSVETSGQYNEQFF.

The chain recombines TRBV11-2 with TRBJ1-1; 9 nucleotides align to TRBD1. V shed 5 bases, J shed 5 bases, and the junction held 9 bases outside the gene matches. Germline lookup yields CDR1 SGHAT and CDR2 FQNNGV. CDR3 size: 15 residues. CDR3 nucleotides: TGTGCCAGCAGCCAACCCGGGACAGGGTCAACTGAAGCTTTCTTT. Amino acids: CASSQPGTGSTEAFF.

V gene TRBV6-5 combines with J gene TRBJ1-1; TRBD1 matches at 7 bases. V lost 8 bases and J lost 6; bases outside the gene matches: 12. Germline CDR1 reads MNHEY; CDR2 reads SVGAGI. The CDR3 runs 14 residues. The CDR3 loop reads CASFTGTDSAEAFF. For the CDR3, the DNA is TGTGCCAGCTTTACCGGGACAGATAGCGCTGAAGCTTTCTTT.

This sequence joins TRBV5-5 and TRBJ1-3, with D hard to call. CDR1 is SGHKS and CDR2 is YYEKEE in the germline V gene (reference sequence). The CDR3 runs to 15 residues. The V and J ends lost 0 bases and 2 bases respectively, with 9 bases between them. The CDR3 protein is CASSLVGRTGNTIYF. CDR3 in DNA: TGTGCCAGCAGCTTGGTTGGGAGGACTGGAAACACCATATATTTT.

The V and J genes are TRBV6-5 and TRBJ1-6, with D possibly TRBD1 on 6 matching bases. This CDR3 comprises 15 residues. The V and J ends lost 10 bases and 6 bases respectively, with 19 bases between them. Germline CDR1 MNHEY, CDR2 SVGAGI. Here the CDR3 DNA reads TGTGCCACCCGTCCGACAGGTCCGGTTAATTCACCCCTCCACTTT. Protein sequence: CATRPTGPVNSPLHF.

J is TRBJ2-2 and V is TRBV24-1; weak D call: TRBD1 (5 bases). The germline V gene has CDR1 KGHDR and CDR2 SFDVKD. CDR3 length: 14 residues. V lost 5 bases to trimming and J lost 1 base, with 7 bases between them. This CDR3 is CATSGQGNTGELFF. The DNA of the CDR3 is TGTGCCACCAGTGGGCAGGGGAACACCGGGGAGCTGTTTTTT.

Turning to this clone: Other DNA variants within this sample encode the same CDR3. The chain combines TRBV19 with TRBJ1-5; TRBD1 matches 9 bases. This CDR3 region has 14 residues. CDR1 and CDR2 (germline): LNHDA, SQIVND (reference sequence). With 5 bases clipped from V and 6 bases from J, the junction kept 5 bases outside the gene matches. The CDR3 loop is CASSLGQGGQPQHF. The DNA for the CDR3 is TGTGCCAGTAGTTTGGGACAGGGAGGTCAGCCCCAGCATTTT.

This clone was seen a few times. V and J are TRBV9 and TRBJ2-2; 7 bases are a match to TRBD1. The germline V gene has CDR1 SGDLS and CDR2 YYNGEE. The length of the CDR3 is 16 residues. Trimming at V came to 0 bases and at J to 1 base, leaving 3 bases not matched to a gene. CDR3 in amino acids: CASSVARGRNTGELFF. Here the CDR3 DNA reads TGTGCCAGCAGCGTAGCTAGGGGGCGGAACACCGGGGAGCTGTTTTTT.

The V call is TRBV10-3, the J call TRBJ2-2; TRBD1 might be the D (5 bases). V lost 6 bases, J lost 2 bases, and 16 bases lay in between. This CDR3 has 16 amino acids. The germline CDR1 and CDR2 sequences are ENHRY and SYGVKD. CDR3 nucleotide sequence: TGTGCCATCAGCAACGGACACACCTTAAACACCGGGGAGCTGTTTTTT. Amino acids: CAISNGHTLNTGELFF.